This T cell receptor beta chain came from a study of type 1 regulatory T cells. Study overall: This in vitro CD4 product, T-allo10, is enriched for Tr1 cells and alloantigen-specific.

Germline lookup yields CDR1 ENHRY and CDR2 SYGVKD. This CDR3 comprises 11 residues. The ends were cut back, 10 bases at V and 3 bases at J, with 10 bases in the middle. This clonotype was detected many times. No antigen is known for it. Study findings and constraints: Type 1 regulatory T cells had a more restricted TCR repertoire than non-type 1 regulatory T cells.

In TCRdb, the reads were re-called with MiXCR into one record per CDR3 protein. The sample holds roughly 40,000 distinct CDR3 sequences, 12% seen once. This receptor was obtained from a human donor in good health. Sequenced input: cultured non-Tr1 T cells, either the whole culture or a sorted T cell fraction (not recorded which). V gene TRBV10-3 combines with J gene TRBJ2-7; perhaps TRBD1 as D (5 bases). The CDR3 region is CATQGHYEQYF. Here the CDR3 DNA reads TGTGCCACCCAGGGCCACTACGAGCAGTACTTC.